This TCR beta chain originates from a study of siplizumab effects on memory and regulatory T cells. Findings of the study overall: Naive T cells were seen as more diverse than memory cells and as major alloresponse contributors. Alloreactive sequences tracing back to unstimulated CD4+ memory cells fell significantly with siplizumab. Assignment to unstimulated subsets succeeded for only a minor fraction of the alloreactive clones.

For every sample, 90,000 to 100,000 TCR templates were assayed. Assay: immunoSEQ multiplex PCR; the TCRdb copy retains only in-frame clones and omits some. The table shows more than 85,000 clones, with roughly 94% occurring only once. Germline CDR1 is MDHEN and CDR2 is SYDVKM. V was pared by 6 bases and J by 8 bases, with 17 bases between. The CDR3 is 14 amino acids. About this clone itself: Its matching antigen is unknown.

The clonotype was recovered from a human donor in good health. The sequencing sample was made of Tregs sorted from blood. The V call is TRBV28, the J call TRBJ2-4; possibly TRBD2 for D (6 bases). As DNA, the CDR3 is TGTGCCAGCAGAAATGGGGGGATGAGGGACATTCAGTACTTC. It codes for CASRNGGMRDIQYF.